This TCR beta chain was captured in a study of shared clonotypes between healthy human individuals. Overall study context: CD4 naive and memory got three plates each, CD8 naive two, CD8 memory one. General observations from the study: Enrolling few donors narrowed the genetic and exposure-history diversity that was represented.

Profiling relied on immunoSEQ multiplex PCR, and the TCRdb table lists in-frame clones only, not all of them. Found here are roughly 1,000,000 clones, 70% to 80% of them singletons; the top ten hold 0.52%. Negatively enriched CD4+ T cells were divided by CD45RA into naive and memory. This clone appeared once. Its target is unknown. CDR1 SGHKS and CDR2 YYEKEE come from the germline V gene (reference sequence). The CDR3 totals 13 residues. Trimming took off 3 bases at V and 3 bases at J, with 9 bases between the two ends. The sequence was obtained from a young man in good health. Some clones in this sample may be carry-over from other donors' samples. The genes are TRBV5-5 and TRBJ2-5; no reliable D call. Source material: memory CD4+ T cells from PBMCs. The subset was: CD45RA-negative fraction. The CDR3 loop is CASSWANEETQYF. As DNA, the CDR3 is TGTGCCAGCAGCTGGGCTAACGAAGAGACCCAGTACTTC. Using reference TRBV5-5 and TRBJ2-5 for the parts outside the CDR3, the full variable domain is DAGVTQSPTHLIKTRGQQVTLRCSPISGHKSVSWYQQVLGQGPQFIFQYYEKEERGRGNFPDRFSARQFPNYSSELNVNALLLGDSALYLCASSWANEETQYFGPGTRLLVL.